This T cell receptor beta chain comes out of a study of blood T cell repertoires in COVID-19. Study context: Samples taken during acute and convalescent COVID-19 were collected in the United States, Italy and Spain. In each case, the material was cDNA or gDNA derived from T cells, B-cell-depleted T cells, or PBMCs.

Adults between about 18 and 95 years of age took part from 24 US areas. Cohort 3 donors counted as recovered after two negative PCRs, clearance, or resolved symptoms. Between the trimmed V and J ends, which lost 1 base and 2 bases, there was a span of 6 bases. The CDR3 contains 13 residues. CDR1 is LGHNA and CDR2 is YSLEER in the germline V gene. Sequencing was performed with immunoSEQ multiplex PCR; in TCRdb, only in-frame clones are kept and a portion is missing. The sample has roughly 150,000 clones; 80% to 85% are singletons. Sequenced material: PBMCs or T cells enriched from blood (not recorded which). This chain links TRBV4-3 with TRBJ2-7, with D uncertain. This sequence originates from a woman between 45 and 60 years old who had recovered from COVID-19. CDR3 DNA sequence: TGCGCCAGCAGCCAAGGGCTGGCCTACGAGCAGTACTTC. This translates into CASSQGLAYEQYF.